This T cell receptor beta chain derives from a study of T cell responses to AZD1222 COVID-19 vaccine. Points from the study as a whole: The study found Spike-specific TCR breadth and depth rose after two AZD1222 doses. White British donors predominated, females outnumbered males, and clonal diversity was possibly underestimated. Seropositive AZD1222 recipients at baseline numbered only five or six.

Data came from immunoSEQ multiplex PCR; TCRdb stores just in-frame clones and leaves some out. The sample gives over 150,000 clones, roughly 88% of which show up once; approximately 4.3% is in the top ten. The CDR3 has 14 residues. V dropped 1 base and J dropped 2 bases, with 7 bases sitting between them. Germline assignment: CDR1 SNHLY and CDR2 FYNNEI. This clone was observed a few times. What it recognizes is unknown. This receptor was identified in an adult who received the AZD1222 COVID-19 vaccine. Sequencing was performed on peripheral blood, taken 28 days after the second AZD1222 dose. J is TRBJ2-3 and V is TRBV2; unclear D gene. The CDR3 nucleotides are TGTGCCAGCAGTGAAGGTCTACTCACAGATACGCAGTATTTT. Encoded protein: CASSEGLLTDTQYF.